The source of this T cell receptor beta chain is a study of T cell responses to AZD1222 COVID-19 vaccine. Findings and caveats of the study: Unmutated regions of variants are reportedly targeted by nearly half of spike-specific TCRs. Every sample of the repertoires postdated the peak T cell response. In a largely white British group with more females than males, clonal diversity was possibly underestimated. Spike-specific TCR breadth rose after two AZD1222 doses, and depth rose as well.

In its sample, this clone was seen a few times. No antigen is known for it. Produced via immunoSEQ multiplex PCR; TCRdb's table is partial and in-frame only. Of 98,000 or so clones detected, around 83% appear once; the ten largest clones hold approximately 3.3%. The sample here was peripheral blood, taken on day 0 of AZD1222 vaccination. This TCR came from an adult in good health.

CDR3 residues: CASSTSRRDEQYF. DNA of the CDR3: TGTGCCAGTAGTACCAGCCGGAGGGACGAGCAGTACTTC. The chain couples TRBV19 to TRBJ2-7, with D possibly being TRBD2 (6 bases). CDR1 LNHDA and CDR2 SQIVND come from the germline V gene (reference sequence). The length of the CDR3 is 13 residues. Between the trimmed V and J ends, which lost 4 bases and 5 bases, there was a span of 12 bases.